This TCR beta chain comes out of a study of T cells in Graves' hyperthyroidism and ophthalmopathy. At the level of the study: Peripheral blood was drawn at first diagnosis, prior to all treatment.

Thyroid ultrasound and orbital computed tomography, with clinical symptoms and serum thyroxine and TRAb, informed diagnoses. Extraction of PBMCs used 8 to 10 ml of fresh peripheral blood. This clonotype was recorded at least ten times. Its antigen is currently unknown. CDR3 length: 16 residues. Trimming cost V 7 bases and J 3 bases; bases outside gene matches: 12. CDR1 and CDR2 (germline): SEHNR, FQNEAQ (reference sequence). Findings and caveats of the study: Among thyroid clonotypes expanded above 0.001, most also appeared in blood.

Using RNA transcripts as the source, TCR beta CDR3 regions were amplified. The TCR CDR3 first-round RT-PCR relied on the HTBI primer set. From the multiplex PCR reads, TCRdb called clonotypes with MiXCR, one entry per CDR3 protein. The table includes around 450,000 distinct CDR3 sequences, about a sixth detected once. The chain recombines TRBV7-9 with TRBJ2-3; 8 bases match TRBD1. The sequenced sample consisted of blood. This clonotype was obtained from a woman younger than 35 with Graves' hyperthyroidism. The CDR3 sequence: CASTILRQGKTDTQYF. The CDR3 bases are TGTGCCAGCACCATTTTAAGACAGGGGAAGACAGATACGCAGTATTTT.